The source of this T cell receptor (beta chain) is a study of blood T cell repertoires in COVID-19. Study context: PBMCs, B-cell-depleted T cells, or T cells provided the cDNA or gDNA that made up the material.

Produced via immunoSEQ multiplex PCR; TCRdb's table is partial and in-frame only. The sample holds about 500,000 clones, 70% to 90% seen once. V lost 3 bases, J lost 7 bases, and 9 bases stayed unmatched. Germline V CDR1 and CDR2: GTSNPN, SVGIG (reference sequence). This CDR3 is 15 amino acids long. The chain has TRBV30 and TRBJ2-1, with 10 bases identical to TRBD2. The sequencing sample was made of peripheral blood. The sequence came from a woman between 50 and 59 years old with COVID-19, enrolled during active disease. The CDR3 DNA follows: TGTGCCTGGAGCCCCGGGACTAGCGTCAAAAATGAGCAGTTCTTC. Encoded protein: CAWSPGTSVKNEQFF.